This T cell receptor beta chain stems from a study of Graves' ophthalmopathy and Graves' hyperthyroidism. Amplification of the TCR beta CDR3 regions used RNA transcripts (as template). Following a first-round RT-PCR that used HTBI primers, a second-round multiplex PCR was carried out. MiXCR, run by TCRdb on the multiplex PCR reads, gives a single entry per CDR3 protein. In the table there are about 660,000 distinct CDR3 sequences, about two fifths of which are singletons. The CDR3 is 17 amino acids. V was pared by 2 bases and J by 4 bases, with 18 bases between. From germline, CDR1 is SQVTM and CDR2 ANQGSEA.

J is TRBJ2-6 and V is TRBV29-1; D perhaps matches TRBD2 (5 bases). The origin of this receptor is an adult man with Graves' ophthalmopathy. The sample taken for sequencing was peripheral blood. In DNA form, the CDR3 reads TGCAGCGTTGAATCCGACTCACGGGAATCCGGGGCCAACGTCCTGACTTTC. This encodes CSVESDSRESGANVLTF.